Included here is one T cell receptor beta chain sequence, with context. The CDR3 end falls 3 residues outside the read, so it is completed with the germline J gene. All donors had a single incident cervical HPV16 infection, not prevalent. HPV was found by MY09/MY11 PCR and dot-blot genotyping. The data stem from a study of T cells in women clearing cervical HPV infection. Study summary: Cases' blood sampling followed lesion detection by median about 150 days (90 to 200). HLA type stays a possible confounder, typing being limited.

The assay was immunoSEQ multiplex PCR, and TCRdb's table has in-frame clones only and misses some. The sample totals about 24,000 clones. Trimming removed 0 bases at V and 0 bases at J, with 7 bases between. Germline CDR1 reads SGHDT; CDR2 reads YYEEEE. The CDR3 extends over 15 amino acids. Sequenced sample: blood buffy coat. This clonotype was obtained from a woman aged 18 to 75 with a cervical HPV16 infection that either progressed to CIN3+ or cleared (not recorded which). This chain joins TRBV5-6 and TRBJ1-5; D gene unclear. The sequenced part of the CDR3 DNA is TGTGCCAGCAGCTTGGGCCAGAGTAGCAATCAGCCC. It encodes CASSLGQSSNQP. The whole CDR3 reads CASSLGQSSNQPQHF. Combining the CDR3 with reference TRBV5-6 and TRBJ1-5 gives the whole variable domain DAGVTQSPTHLIKTRGQQVTLRCSPKSGHDTVSWYQQALGQGPQFIFQYYEEEERQRGNFPDRFSGHQFPNYSSELNVNALLLGDSALYLCASSLGQSSNQPQHFGDGTRLSIL.